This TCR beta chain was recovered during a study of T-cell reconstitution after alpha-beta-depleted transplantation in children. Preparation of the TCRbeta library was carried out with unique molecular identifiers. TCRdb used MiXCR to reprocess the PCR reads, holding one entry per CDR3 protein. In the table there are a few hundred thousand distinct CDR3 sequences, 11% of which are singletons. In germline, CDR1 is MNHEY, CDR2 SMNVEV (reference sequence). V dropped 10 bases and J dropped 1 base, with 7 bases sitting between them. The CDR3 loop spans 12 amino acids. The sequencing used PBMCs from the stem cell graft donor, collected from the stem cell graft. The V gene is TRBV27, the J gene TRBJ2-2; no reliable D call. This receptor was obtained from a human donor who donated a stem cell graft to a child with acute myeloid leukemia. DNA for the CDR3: TGTGCCACCCGCAGGAACACCGGGGAGCTGTTTTTT. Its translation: CATRRNTGELFF.